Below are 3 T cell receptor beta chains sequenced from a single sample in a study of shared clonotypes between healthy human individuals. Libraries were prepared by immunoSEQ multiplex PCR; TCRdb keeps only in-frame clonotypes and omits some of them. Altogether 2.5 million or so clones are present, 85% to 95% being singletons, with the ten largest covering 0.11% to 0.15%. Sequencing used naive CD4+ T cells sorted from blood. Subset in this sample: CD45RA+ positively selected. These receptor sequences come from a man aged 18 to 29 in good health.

In DNA form, the CDR3 reads TGTGCCAGCAGTGACGGGAATGGAGTTCCTCCGGGCTACGAGCAGTACTTC. Its protein is CASSDGNGVPPGYEQYF. J is TRBJ2-7 and V is TRBV6-4; no firm D call. CDR1 MRHNA and CDR2 SNTAGT come from the germline V gene. Trimming stripped 2 bases from V and 3 bases from J, with 20 bases between. The CDR3 length is 17 residues.

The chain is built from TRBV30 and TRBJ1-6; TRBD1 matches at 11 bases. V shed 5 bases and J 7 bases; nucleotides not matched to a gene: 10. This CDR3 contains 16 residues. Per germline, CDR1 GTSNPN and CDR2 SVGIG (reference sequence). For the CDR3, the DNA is TGTGCCTGGCTGAGGGCTGGGACAGGGGGAAATTCACCCCTCCACTTT. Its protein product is CAWLRAGTGGNSPLHF.

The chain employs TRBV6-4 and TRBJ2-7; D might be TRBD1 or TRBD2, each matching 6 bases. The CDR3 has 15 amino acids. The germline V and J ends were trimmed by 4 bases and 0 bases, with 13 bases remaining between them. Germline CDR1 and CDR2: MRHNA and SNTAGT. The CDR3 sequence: CASSVSWGASYEQYF. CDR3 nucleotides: TGTGCCAGCAGTGTCTCGTGGGGGGCCTCCTACGAGCAGTACTTC.